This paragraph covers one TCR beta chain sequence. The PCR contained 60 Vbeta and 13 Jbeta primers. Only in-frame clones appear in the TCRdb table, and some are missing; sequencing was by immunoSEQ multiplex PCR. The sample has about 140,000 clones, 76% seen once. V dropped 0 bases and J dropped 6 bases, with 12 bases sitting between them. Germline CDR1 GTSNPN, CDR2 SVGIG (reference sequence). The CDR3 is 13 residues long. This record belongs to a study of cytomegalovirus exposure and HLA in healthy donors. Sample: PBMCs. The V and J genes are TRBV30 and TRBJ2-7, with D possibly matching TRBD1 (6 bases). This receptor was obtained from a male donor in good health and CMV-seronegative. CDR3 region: CAWSVGARIEQYF. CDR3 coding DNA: TGTGCCTGGAGTGTGGGGGCGAGAATCGAGCAGTACTTC.